The table lists the clone carrying this T cell receptor (beta chain) with a few counts. Its antigen is unknown. A read error may explain this, as a much larger clone is one base away. Time point denoted: newly diagnosed GD, antithyroid drugs for less than 3 months. Researchers made the TCR library from RNA that was extracted from PBMCs. The patients were drawn from one endocrinology department in Xi'an, China. This entry comes from a study of regulatory T cells in long-lasting Graves disease. Background on the study: The study enrolled newly diagnosed Graves' patients on antithyroid drugs under 3 months. General study points: Those with persistent disease had in common more public clonotypes (2,741) than new patients (approximately 1,000).

To make TCR beta libraries, researchers used iRepertoire HTBI primers and Arm-PCR of CDR3 regions. TCRdb reanalysed the multiplex PCR reads using MiXCR and keeps one entry per CDR3 protein. The sample consists of 360,000 or so distinct CDR3 sequences, approximately 15% of them appearing once. These data also formed part of another study, on T cells in Graves' hyperthyroidism and ophthalmopathy.

The sequenced sample was peripheral blood mononuclear cells (PBMCs), obtained at new diagnosis, from a patient treated with antithyroid drugs. This TCR was recovered from a man aged 35 to 55 with Graves disease.

CDR3 sequence (DNA): TGTGCCAGCAGCCGGAGCAATCGGCCCCAGCATTTT. Translating it yields CASSRSNRPQHF. The chain combines TRBV28 with TRBJ1-5, with D unresolved. Germline CDR1 MDHEN, CDR2 SYDVKM. The CDR3 covers 12 residues.